This is a list of T cell receptor beta chains from one sample in a study of CD8 T cells in ankylosing spondylitis. TCRdb analysed the 5' RACE reads with MiXCR anew, one entry per CDR3 protein. Here the sample spans approximately 130,000 distinct CDR3 sequences, 9.3% being singletons. The sample consisted of blood, either unsorted or a sorted T cell fraction (not recorded which). The receptors shown here come from a male donor with ankylosing spondylitis or in good health (not recorded which). Each CDR3 is given with its conserved first and last residue.

>TRBJ2-5|TRBV5-1
CASSPGTDQETQYF
>TRBJ2-7|TRBV9
CASSVGSGYEVGEQYF
>TRBJ2-2|TRBV3-1
CASSPPFDTNTGELFF
>TRBJ2-5|TRBV7-2
CASSTGVRQETQYF
>TRBJ1-2|TRBV3-1
CASSRDPGQGYYGYTF
>TRBJ1-5|TRBV29-1
CSAAPGGANQPQHF
>TRBJ2-7|TRBV29-1
CSVAFKRANYEQYF
>TRBJ2-3|TRBV7-2
CASKLAGGATDTQYF
>TRBJ2-3|TRBV7-9
CASSLASPLSTDTQYF
>TRBJ2-5|TRBV7-6
CASSPHRDQETQYF
>TRBJ2-3|TRBV20-1
CSAVGAGEGHTDTQYF
>TRBJ2-7|TRBV5-6
CASSFVGSHYEQYF
>TRBJ2-3|TRBV5-1
CASRVGRQASTDTQYF
>TRBJ2-1|TRBV11-2
CASSSRTSYGEQFF
>TRBJ2-3|TRBV5-5
CASSFEAKGYTDTQYF
>TRBJ2-1|TRBV5-1
CASSLASNPSYNEQFF
>TRBJ2-3|TRBV4-3
CASSQGLASVDTQYF
>TRBJ2-3|TRBV3-1
CASSQVFGYTDTQYF
>TRBJ1-3|TRBV4-3
CASSQDQIAGNTIYF
>TRBJ2-7|TRBV29-1
CSVVVYEQYF
>TRBJ2-4|TRBV20-1
CSAPGQPVAKNIQYF
>TRBJ2-3|TRBV28
CASSRGGTYTDTQYF
>TRBJ2-5|TRBV29-1
CSVSGSSSYPETQYF
>TRBJ2-3|TRBV6-1
CASRHLEPSTDTQYF
>TRBJ1-2|TRBV11-2
CASSLVDRSYGYTF
>TRBJ1-5|TRBV29-1
CSVGRGPGQPQHF
>TRBJ2-2|TRBV10-3
CAISESEGLGGTGELFF
>TRBJ2-7|TRBV5-1
CASSLVAGQTYEQYF
>TRBJ2-1|TRBV9
CASSEGAGGLYNEQFF
>TRBJ2-3|TRBV5-1
CASSLVPDTQYF
>TRBJ2-2|TRBV27
CASSLSTVYSSGELFF
>TRBJ2-2|TRBV7-2
CASSLGAGVNTGELFF
>TRBJ1-5|TRBV20-1
CSASRSGVISNQPQHF
>TRBJ2-6|TRBV7-8
CASRGQSGANVLTF
>TRBJ1-1|TRBV12-3/TRBV12-4
CASSFGGFATEAFF
>TRBJ2-5|TRBV20-1
CSAVAGVGETQYF